A single sample gave rise to the 14 T cell receptor beta chains below, sequenced in a study of chemoradiotherapy in HPV16-positive cancers. Sequenced by immunoSEQ multiplex PCR; TCRdb stores in-frame clones only, minus some. The sample includes about 2,300 clones, nearly 80% of them seen just once. Material: tumor tissue, obtained from a patient who underwent chemoradiotherapy. All receptors derive from a human donor with HPV-associated anogenital cancer.

V gene TRBV6-1 combines with J gene TRBJ1-3; D possibly corresponds to TRBD1 (6 bases). Trimming took off 7 bases at V and 4 bases at J, with 17 bases between the two ends. The CDR3 length is 15 residues. Germline CDR1 and CDR2: MNHNS and SASEGT. The CDR3 protein is CASKSRGRKGNTIYF. DNA for the CDR3: TGTGCCAGCAAGTCACGGGGGCGTAAGGGAAACACCATATATTTT.

This clone is large in the sample. This sequence joins TRBV10-3 and TRBJ2-1, with 9 bases lining up with TRBD2. V lost 0 bases, J lost 3 bases, and 6 bases stayed unmatched. The CDR3 spans 17 residues. Germline lookup yields CDR1 ENHRY and CDR2 SYGVKD. The CDR3 reads CAISESQASGDYNEQFF. The CDR3 DNA is TGTGCCATCAGTGAGTCTCAGGCTAGCGGGGACTACAATGAGCAGTTCTTC.

This chain uses TRBV6-4 with TRBJ1-5; 7 bases map to TRBD1. With 2 bases clipped from V and 7 bases from J, the junction kept 8 bases outside the gene matches. Germline V gene lookup returns CDR1 MRHNA and CDR2 SNTAGT. The CDR3 is 15 residues long. CDR3 DNA sequence: TGTGCCAGCAGTGACCCCTCCAGGGGGAACCAGCCCCAGCATTTT. It specifies CASSDPSRGNQPQHF.

This clone has just a few counts. The chain joins TRBV29-1 to TRBJ1-2, with 9 bases that match TRBD1. V lost 4 bases to trimming and J lost 4 bases; unmatched junction nucleotides: 16. The germline V gene has CDR1 SQVTM and CDR2 ANQGSEA. The CDR3 sequence is 17 residues long. The CDR3: CSVVAGTGKGLSYGYTF. CDR3 in DNA: TGCAGCGTTGTTGCCGGGACAGGGAAGGGCCTATCCTATGGCTACACCTTC.

The V and J genes are TRBV5-1 and TRBJ2-1; 9 bases map to TRBD2. V lost 0 bases and J lost 0; bases outside the gene matches: 4. CDR3 length equals 17 residues. Germline V lookup: CDR1 SGHRS, CDR2 YFSETQ. Here the CDR3 DNA reads TGCGCCAGCAGCTTGGGGCTAGCGGGGTACTCCTACAATGAGCAGTTCTTC. Amino acids: CASSLGLAGYSYNEQFF.

The V gene is TRBV10-3, the J gene TRBJ2-5; D possibly uses TRBD1 or TRBD2 (6 bases each). The CDR3 loop spans 14 amino acids. Per germline, CDR1 ENHRY and CDR2 SYGVKD. Trimming took 2 bases from V and 5 from J, leaving 12 bases between them. CDR3 region: CAISEPGAWETQYF. CDR3 bases: TGTGCCATCAGTGAGCCGGGGGCCTGGGAGACCCAGTACTTC.

The rearrangement links TRBV7-3 to TRBJ2-2; unclear D gene. CDR1 is SGHTA and CDR2 is FQGTGA in the germline V gene. The CDR3 runs 15 residues. V was clipped by 0 bases and J by 0 bases, with 5 bases between them. This CDR3 is CASSLTPSNTGELFF. In nucleotides, the CDR3 is TGTGCCAGCAGCTTAACTCCATCGAACACCGGGGAGCTGTTTTTT.

The J gene is TRBJ1-5, the V gene TRBV19; D ambiguous. Trimming took 2 bases from V and 0 from J, leaving 14 bases between them. The CDR3 spans 17 residues. Germline CDR1 LNHDA, CDR2 SQIVND (reference sequence). The CDR3 loop is CASSINPPGYSNQPQHF. As DNA, the CDR3 is TGTGCCAGTAGTATAAACCCCCCAGGTTATAGCAATCAGCCCCAGCATTTT.

In its sample, this clone was seen a few times. The J gene is TRBJ1-4, the V gene TRBV30; D gene uncertain. The CDR3 runs to 12 residues. Germline values: CDR1 GTSNPN, CDR2 SVGIG (reference sequence). Trimming cost V 1 base and J 8 bases, with 8 bases left between them. The CDR3 DNA sequence: TGTGCCTGGAGTGCGCTCAAAGAAAAACTGTTTTTT. This encodes CAWSALKEKLFF.

V usage is TRBV30 and J usage is TRBJ2-2, with 8 bases that match TRBD1. This CDR3 spans 15 amino acids. Germline V gives CDR1 GTSNPN, CDR2 SVGIG (reference sequence). Trimming took 2 bases from V and 3 from J; bases not matched to a gene: 5. The CDR3 coding sequence is TGTGCCTGGAGTTTCAGGGGGCGCGACACCGGGGAGCTGTTTTTT. Amino acids: CAWSFRGRDTGELFF.

This chain uses TRBV7-9 with TRBJ2-7, with 9 positions matching TRBD2. The CDR3 is made up of 14 amino acids. Germline V lookup: CDR1 SEHNR, CDR2 FQNEAQ (reference sequence). V shed 6 bases and J 2 bases; nucleotides not matched to a gene: 5. CDR3 coding DNA: TGTGCCAGCAGGGGACTAGCAGAAACCTACGAGCAGTACTTC. Its translation: CASRGLAETYEQYF.

V and J are TRBV19 and TRBJ1-5, with TRBD1 as a possible D gene (5 bases). Germline CDR1 and CDR2: LNHDA and SQIVND (reference sequence). The CDR3 spans 12 residues. The V and J ends lost 8 bases and 1 base respectively, with 6 bases between them. In DNA form, the CDR3 reads TGTGCCAGTCGGGACAGCAATCAGCCCCAGCATTTT. It is translated as CASRDSNQPQHF.

The V call is TRBV18, the J call TRBJ2-7; D not resolved. The CDR3 loop spans 12 amino acids. The germline V and J ends were trimmed by 3 bases and 0 bases, with 3 bases remaining between them. Germline values: CDR1 KGHSH, CDR2 LQKENI. The DNA for the CDR3 is TGTGCCAGCTCACCCAACTCCTACGAGCAGTACTTC. It encodes CASSPNSYEQYF.

This rearrangement joins TRBV18 to TRBJ2-3; TRBD2 aligns across 9 bases. V shed 0 bases and J 5 bases; nucleotides not matched to a gene: 3. There are 15 residues in the CDR3. Looked up from germline, CDR1 is KGHSH and CDR2 is LQKENI. The CDR3 sequence is CASSPPLAGEDTQYF. DNA for the CDR3: TGTGCCAGCTCACCACCATTAGCGGGAGAAGATACGCAGTATTTT.